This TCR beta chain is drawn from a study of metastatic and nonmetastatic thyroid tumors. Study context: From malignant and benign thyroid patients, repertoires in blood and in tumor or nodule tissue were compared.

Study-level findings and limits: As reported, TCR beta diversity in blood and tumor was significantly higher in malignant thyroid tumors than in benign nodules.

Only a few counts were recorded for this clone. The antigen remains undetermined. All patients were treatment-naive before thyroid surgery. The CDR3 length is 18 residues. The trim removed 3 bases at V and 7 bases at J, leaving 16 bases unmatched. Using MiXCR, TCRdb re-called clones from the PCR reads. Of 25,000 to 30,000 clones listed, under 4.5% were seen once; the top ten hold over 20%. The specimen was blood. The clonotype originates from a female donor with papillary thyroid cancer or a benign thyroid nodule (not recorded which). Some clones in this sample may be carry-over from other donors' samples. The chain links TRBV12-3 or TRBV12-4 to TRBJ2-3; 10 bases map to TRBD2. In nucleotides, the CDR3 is TGTGCCAGCAGTTTGATCCTAGGGGGGAGCGGGGGGGCGTATACGCAGTATTTT. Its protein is CASSLILGGSGGAYTQYF.